The clone carrying this TCR beta chain was found once. This specimen comes from a study of shared clonotypes between healthy human individuals. Across the study: Donor composition was a couple of women and three men, aged 18 to 49.

This was a deep-level run. In the original processing: ImmunoSEQ output lacked quality scores and full-length reads, limiting matched filtering. Profiled with immunoSEQ multiplex PCR; TCRdb holds only in-frame clones, not every one. V and J calls and clone size follow that table, whereas D and trimming were derived from the DNA. This sample has roughly 2.4 million clones, with approximately 94% found just once. The germline gives CDR1 SGHDT, CDR2 YYEEEE. Trimming took 6 bases from V and 0 from J, leaving 16 bases between them. The CDR3 totals 15 residues. The material sequenced was naive CD4+ T cells sorted from blood. Subset: CD45RA+ positively selected. This TCR came from a man younger than 30 in good health. J is TRBJ2-7 and V is TRBV5-6; TRBD1 might be the D (6 bases). The CDR3 region is CASTSNRDTSYEQYF. In DNA, the CDR3 is TGTGCCAGCACTTCCAACCGGGACACCTCCTACGAGCAGTACTTC.